A selection of T cell receptor beta chains follows, all from one sample in a study of Ad26.COV2.S vaccination and SARS-CoV-2 variants. Assay: immunoSEQ multiplex PCR; the TCRdb copy retains only in-frame clones and omits some. Of around 300,000 clones listed, 88% are singletons. The sample in question was peripheral blood, obtained in a trial of Ad26.COV2.S vaccine versus placebo. The receptors originated from a person aged 18-65 years who received the Ad26.COV2.S COVID-19 vaccine or a placebo. Both conserved end residues are part of each CDR3. The order of the fields is J gene, V gene, CDR3 length, CDR3 protein.

TRBJ1-1 TRBV7-3 18 CASSLKPTGYRGSTEAFF
TRBJ1-5 TRBV7-2 13 CASSLEGVQPQHF
TRBJ1-2 TRBV14 14 CASSHRQGGNGYTF
TRBJ1-4 TRBV6-1 14 CASSEVRANEKLFF
TRBJ2-1 TRBV5-5 15 CASSRTGGNLNEQFF
TRBJ2-2 TRBV6-2/TRBV6-3 18 CASSRTSGSWGGTGELFF
TRBJ2-1 TRBV7-3 13 CASSLGDANEQFF
TRBJ1-1 TRBV5-6 14 CASSRDSLNTEAFF
TRBJ2-7 TRBV5-4 11 CASSLRYEQYF
TRBJ2-3 TRBV5-1 13 CASGTGSTDTQYF
TRBJ2-7 TRBV5-1 14 CASRTSGATYEQYF
TRBJ2-5 TRBV7-9 14 CASSSAGAQETQYF
TRBJ1-1 TRBV5-1 15 CASSLEGGMNTEAFF
TRBJ2-2 TRBV7-2 14 CASSSAGGTGELFF
TRBJ1-1 TRBV6-6 14 CASSYSKGDTEAFF
TRBJ1-5 TRBV10-3 15 CAISESRGSNQPQHF
TRBJ1-2 TRBV19 14 CASSIPGTDYGYTF
TRBJ2-1 TRBV9 15 CASSAGTFSYNEQFF
TRBJ2-2 TRBV19 14 CASSITGETGELFF
TRBJ1-2 TRBV15 14 CATRPSGSNYGYTF
TRBJ1-2 TRBV28 16 CASSTSSRPSNYGYTF
TRBJ1-4 TRBV6-1 13 CASSDGSNEKLFF
TRBJ1-2 TRBV30 13 CAWRSDHPGGYTF
TRBJ2-3 TRBV4-2 18 CASSQDPRLAGSTDTQYF
TRBJ2-3 TRBV29-1 14 CSVGLAGGTDTQYF
TRBJ2-2 TRBV19 16 CASSVGLGVSTGELFF
TRBJ2-7 TRBV10-3 17 CAISESVGASGSNEQYF
TRBJ1-2 TRBV13 15 CASSLGLPGVYGYTF
TRBJ2-1 TRBV7-3 15 CASSLATASYNEQFF
TRBJ2-3 TRBV18 15 CASSPIPEAADTQYF
TRBJ2-7 TRBV4-3 13 CASSQGSGIEQYF
TRBJ2-7 TRBV6-5 11 CASSYKAREYF
TRBJ2-2 TRBV4-3 13 CASSQNVPGELFF
TRBJ1-6 TRBV9 15 CASSVRQGQDSPLHF
TRBJ1-2 TRBV7-8 18 CASSLASTGVRSNYGYTF
TRBJ1-2 TRBV29-1 13 CSEGSGGSYGYTF
TRBJ1-2 TRBV4-2 13 CASSHGTGQGYTF
TRBJ1-5 TRBV6-5 15 CASQPIGQSNQPQHF
TRBJ1-6 TRBV11-2 15 CASSSSARGGSPLHF
TRBJ1-2 TRBV29-1 15 CSVEGLDGAAYGYTF
TRBJ2-2 TRBV9 15 CASSAGLSNTGELFF
TRBJ2-7 TRBV19 14 CASRYDADSYEQYF
TRBJ2-7 TRBV5-6 16 CASSFTSAGQGGEQYF
TRBJ2-3 TRBV5-1 17 CASSLGGQGAPTDTQYF
TRBJ1-4 TRBV5-1 14 CASSLVGSREKLFF
TRBJ2-3 TRBV5-6 15 CASSLPGRGTDTQYF
TRBJ2-7 TRBV4-2 14 CASSQRGQEDEQYF
TRBJ2-7 TRBV13 14 CASSFSGGSYEQYF
TRBJ1-2 TRBV28 15 CASSSTGGRTYGYTF
TRBJ2-7 TRBV28 18 CASLRQLGTSGRRYEQYF
TRBJ2-1 TRBV4-1 19 CASSQALLVSGGVGNEQFF
TRBJ2-3 TRBV6-2/TRBV6-3 16 CASTPGVAGAGDTQYF
TRBJ2-7 TRBV4-3 14 CASSQDLSLDEQYF
TRBJ1-5 TRBV7-2 18 CASTQLWSRGSGEQPQHF
TRBJ1-1 TRBV6-2/TRBV6-3 13 CASTPWENTEAFF
TRBJ2-7 TRBV7-3 13 CASSPLAGNEQYF
TRBJ2-3 TRBV19 13 CASSIERGDTQYF
TRBJ2-5 TRBV7-3 15 CASSLIRGPQETQYF